The 9 T cell receptor beta chains reported below all come from one sample, sequenced in a study of cytomegalovirus exposure and HLA in healthy donors. Measured with immunoSEQ multiplex PCR; TCRdb has only the in-frame clones, and not every one. In the table there are around 170,000 clones, more than 75% of which are singletons. Sequenced material: PBMCs. These receptors were collected from a man younger than 35 in good health and CMV-seronegative.

This chain links TRBV18 with TRBJ2-5, with 9 bases matching TRBD1. The CDR3 consists of 15 residues. V was clipped by 3 bases and J by 5 bases; unmatched bases: 7. Germline V lookup: CDR1 KGHSH, CDR2 LQKENI. The CDR3 nucleotides are TGTGCCAGCTCACCCGGCCAGGGACAGGGTGAGACCCAGTACTTC. Protein sequence: CASSPGQGQGETQYF. The full variable domain, its missing parts supplied by reference TRBV18 and TRBJ2-5, is NAGVMQNPRHLVRRRGQEARLRCSPMKGHSHVYWYRQLPEEGLKFMVYLQKENIIDESGMPKERFSAEFPKEGPSILRIQQVVRGDSAAYFCASSPGQGQGETQYFGPGTRLLVL.

The chain recombines TRBV5-6 with TRBJ2-1; TRBD2 agrees at 13 bases. With 4 bases clipped from V and 4 bases from J, the junction kept 11 bases outside the gene matches. Germline CDR1 SGHDT, CDR2 YYEEEE. The CDR3 extends over 18 amino acids. The CDR3 DNA reads as TGTGCCAGCAGCATCGGGACTAGCGGGGCGAGAGGGTACAATGAGCAGTTCTTC. This translates into CASSIGTSGARGYNEQFF.

This chain uses TRBV7-2 with TRBJ2-7, with 7 bases matching TRBD1. The ends lost 3 bases at V and 1 base at J; junction bases unmatched: 3. Germline CDR1 SGHTA, CDR2 FQGNSA. The CDR3 runs 14 residues. The DNA of the CDR3 is TGTGCCAGCAGCTTTTCGACAGGGTCCTACGAGCAGTACTTC. Its translation: CASSFSTGSYEQYF.

The table lists this clone with a few counts. The chain has TRBV7-9 and TRBJ2-5, with 10 bases that match TRBD1. This CDR3 spans 15 amino acids. V dropped 1 base and J dropped 1; count of bases not matched to a gene: 0. Germline lookup yields CDR1 SEHNR and CDR2 FQNEAQ (reference sequence). The CDR3 DNA reads as TGTGCCAGCAGCTTAGGGACAGGGGGCCAAGAGACCCAGTACTTC. Translated, it gives CASSLGTGGQETQYF.

The rearrangement uses TRBV27 and TRBJ2-5; TRBD1 matches 8 bases. V shed 1 base, J shed 4 bases, and the junction held 2 bases outside the gene matches. The CDR3 loop spans 14 amino acids. Per the germline V gene, CDR1 is MNHEY and CDR2 is SMNVEV (reference sequence). The CDR3 nucleotides read TGTGCCAGCAGTTTATTTGACAGGGGAGAGACCCAGTACTTC. The encoded protein is CASSLFDRGETQYF.

The V gene is TRBV28, the J gene TRBJ2-7; perhaps TRBD1 as D (6 bases). V was clipped by 6 bases and J by 1 base, with 19 bases between them. This CDR3 is built from 16 residues. Germline V CDR1 and CDR2: MDHEN, SYDVKM. The CDR3 bases are TGTGCCAGCAGACTCGAACCGGACAGCTCTTCCTACGAGCAGTACTTC. Translated: CASRLEPDSSSYEQYF.

This chain's CDR3 is CASSFPGTSLYEQYF. The CDR3 DNA is TGTGCCAGCAGTTTTCCCGGGACTAGCCTCTACGAGCAGTACTTC. The chain links TRBV28 to TRBJ2-7; the match to TRBD2 covers 9 bases. The CDR3 length is 15 residues. Trimming removed 3 bases from V and 3 bases from J; junction bases left unmatched: 6. CDR1 MDHEN and CDR2 SYDVKM come from the germline V gene.

The chain recombines TRBV28 with TRBJ2-7, with TRBD2 identical over 10 bases. CDR1 is MDHEN and CDR2 is SYDVKM in the germline V gene. The CDR3 extends over 19 amino acids. V dropped 5 bases and J dropped 2; count of bases not matched to a gene: 18. In DNA, the CDR3 is TGTGCCAGCAGTACCATTAGCGGGAGGAGAACCAAACCTCCCTACGAGCAGTACTTC. This gives the protein CASSTISGRRTKPPYEQYF.

The chain is built from TRBV19 and TRBJ1-2; 7 nucleotides line up with TRBD1. Trimming cost V 3 bases and J 6 bases; bases outside gene matches: 4. Germline V gene sequence: CDR1 LNHDA, CDR2 SQIVND (reference sequence). The length of the CDR3 is 13 residues. CDR3 sequence (DNA): TGTGCCAGTAGTATCACAGGGGCTGATGGCTACACCTTC. Translation: CASSITGADGYTF.